A single sample is the source of the 19 T cell receptor beta chains below, sequenced in a study of shared clonotypes between healthy human individuals. The naive CD8 fraction comprised CD45RO-negative cells positively selected for CCR7 and excluded terminally differentiated effector memory CD45RA+ cells. The repertoire was sequenced with immunoSEQ multiplex PCR; TCRdb's copy has only in-frame clones and lacks some. There are around 600,000 clones in the sample; about 98% occur only once, and roughly 0.29% lies in the top ten. Material: naive CD8+ T cells sorted from blood. The origin of the receptors is a man aged 25 to 45 in good health.

V is TRBV7-9 and J is TRBJ2-1; D gene unclear. The CDR3 has 13 residues. The V gene lost 5 bases and the J gene lost 5 bases, with 10 bases spanning the gap. Germline V gives CDR1 SEHNR, CDR2 FQNEAQ (reference sequence). The CDR3 sequence: CASSPPVNNEQFF. The CDR3 DNA sequence: TGTGCCAGCAGCCCCCCTGTGAACAATGAGCAGTTCTTC.

This chain joins TRBV29-1 and TRBJ2-5; TRBD2 matches at 9 bases. With 4 bases clipped from V and 6 bases from J, the junction kept 18 bases outside the gene matches. Germline lookup yields CDR1 SQVTM and CDR2 ANQGSEA. There are 17 residues in the CDR3. The CDR3 DNA is TGCAGCGTTGGGGATGGGGTAGCGGGAGACTTTCGGCAGACCCAGTACTTC. Amino acids: CSVGDGVAGDFRQTQYF.

The chain joins TRBV5-6 to TRBJ2-7, with D tentatively TRBD1 (5 bases). The length of the CDR3 is 15 residues. Germline V CDR1 and CDR2: SGHDT, YYEEEE. V lost 0 bases to trimming and J lost 2 bases, with 12 bases between them. The CDR3 region has the DNA TGTGCCAGCAGCTTGGGACGCTGGGGCACCTACGAGCAGTACTTC. This translates into CASSLGRWGTYEQYF.

The CDR3 is CASSQSKGVSNQPQHF. As DNA, the CDR3 is TGCGCCAGCAGTCAATCGAAAGGGGTGAGCAATCAGCCCCAGCATTTT. This chain joins TRBV23-1 and TRBJ1-5, with D possibly being TRBD1 (5 bases). TRBV23-1 is given ORF status, its function remaining uncertain. The CDR3 has 16 residues. V was cut by 0 bases and J by 1 base, with 10 bases left in between.

The CDR3 nucleotides are TGTGCCTGGAGTGACGGGCGGGATCTCTACGAGCAGTACTTC. This encodes CAWSDGRDLYEQYF. The genes are TRBV30 and TRBJ2-7; maybe TRBD2 (6 bases). The germline V gene encodes CDR1 GTSNPN and CDR2 SVGIG (reference sequence). V was pared by 1 base and J by 3 bases, with 13 bases between. CDR3 length: 14 amino acids.

This chain joins TRBV5-1 and TRBJ1-4; D is unresolved. In germline, CDR1 is SGHRS, CDR2 YFSETQ. The CDR3 totals 15 residues. Trimming shortened V by 2 bases and J by 7 bases, and 15 bases separated the two germline ends. The CDR3 loop is CASSFTEGLGEKLFF. The CDR3 region has the DNA TGCGCCAGCAGCTTTACGGAAGGACTCGGTGAAAAACTGTTTTTT.

The V and J genes are TRBV14 and TRBJ2-1, with D tentatively TRBD1 (5 bases). The CDR3 is 15 residues long. Per the germline V gene, CDR1 is SGHDN and CDR2 is FVKESK. V lost 2 bases to trimming and J lost 2 bases, with 10 bases between them. The CDR3 is CASSQQGGPYNEQFF. The CDR3 DNA follows: TGTGCCAGCAGCCAACAGGGTGGGCCCTACAATGAGCAGTTCTTC.

The CDR3 is CASSFVGRVDDEQFF. Here the CDR3 DNA reads TGTGCCAGCAGCTTTGTCGGGAGGGTGGACGATGAGCAGTTCTTC. This rearrangement joins TRBV7-9 to TRBJ2-1; 8 nucleotides align to TRBD2. The CDR3 has 15 amino acids. CDR1 is SEHNR, CDR2 FQNEAQ, per germline (reference sequence). After removal of 3 bases from V and 8 bases from J, the junction contained 9 bases not matched to a gene.

This rearrangement joins TRBV5-8 to TRBJ2-5; weak D call: TRBD2 (6 bases). CDR3 length equals 15 residues. Germline CDR1 SGHTS, CDR2 YDEGEE. The V end was cut by 1 base, the J end by 2 bases, with 12 bases between. CDR3 loop: CASSLSGRGQETQYF. The CDR3 bases are TGTGCCAGCAGCTTGTCCGGGCGGGGACAAGAGACCCAGTACTTC.

This clone was counted between two and nine times. The chain is built from TRBV2 and TRBJ1-1; D is unresolved. Germline CDR1 is SNHLY and CDR2 is FYNNEI. This CDR3 has 8 residues. CDR3 DNA sequence: TGTACCAACGATGAAGCTTTCTTT. This codes for CTNDEAFF. Supplemented by reference TRBV2 and TRBJ1-1, the full variable domain reads EPEVTQTPSHQVTQMGQEVILRCVPISNHLYFYWYRQILGQKVEFLVSFYNNEISEKSEIFDDQFSVERPDGSNFTLKIRSTKLEDSAMYFCTNDEAFFGQGTRLTVV.

The chain has TRBV4-1 and TRBJ2-7; 12 positions match TRBD2. The CDR3 extends over 16 amino acids. J was trimmed by 4 bases and V by 3 bases; bases with no gene match: 7. The germline CDR1 and CDR2 sequences are MGHRA and YSYEKL. CDR3 in DNA: TGCGCCAGCAGCCACTTACCGGGACTAGCGGGTTACGAGCAGTACTTC. It codes for CASSHLPGLAGYEQYF.

This clone was counted a single time. V usage is TRBV15 and J usage is TRBJ2-3, with 8 bases lining up with TRBD1. V gave up 0 bases and J gave up 2 bases; unmatched junction bases: 7. The CDR3 consists of 17 residues. Germline CDR1 is LNHNV and CDR2 is YYDKDF (reference sequence). CDR3 amino acids: CATSRDWGQGATDTQYF. DNA for the CDR3: TGTGCCACCAGCAGAGATTGGGGGCAGGGGGCCACAGATACGCAGTATTTT. The whole variable domain, filled in from reference TRBV15 and TRBJ2-3, reads DAMVIQNPRYQVTQFGKPVTLSCSQTLNHNVMYWYQQKSSQAPKLLFHYYDKDFNNEADTPDNFQSRRPNTSFCFLDIRSPGLGDTAMYLCATSRDWGQGATDTQYFGPGTRLTVL.

The V and J genes are TRBV6-1 and TRBJ1-2; TRBD1 agrees at 8 bases. Germline V lookup: CDR1 MNHNS, CDR2 SASEGT. The CDR3 covers 13 residues. Trimming cost V 2 bases and J 7 bases; bases outside gene matches: 3. The CDR3 spells CASSERDRRGYTF. The CDR3 DNA follows: TGTGCCAGCAGTGAAAGGGACAGGCGTGGCTACACCTTC.

This clone was recorded only once. The chain uses TRBV6-1 and TRBJ2-7; a possible D gene is TRBD1 (6 bases). CDR3 size: 14 residues. V gave up 2 bases and J gave up 4 bases, with 12 bases separating them. Germline V gene lookup returns CDR1 MNHNS and CDR2 SASEGT. This CDR3 reads CASSEWDKRYEQYF. Written as DNA, the CDR3 is TGTGCCAGCAGTGAATGGGACAAACGATACGAGCAGTACTTC.

V and J are TRBV12-5 and TRBJ2-1, with 8 bases matching TRBD2. This CDR3 contains 15 residues. The germline V gene has CDR1 LGHNT and CDR2 FRNRAP. V gave up 4 bases and J gave up 7 bases; unmatched junction bases: 9. The CDR3 protein is CASGSPAGVGNEQFF. In DNA, the CDR3 is TGTGCTAGTGGTTCGCCAGCGGGAGTGGGGAATGAGCAGTTCTTC. The variable domain in full, completed from reference TRBV12-5 and TRBJ2-1, reads DARVTQTPRHKVTEMGQEVTMRCQPILGHNTVFWYRQTMMQGLELLAYFRNRAPLDDSGMPKDRFSAEMPDATLATLKIQPSEPRDSAVYFCASGSPAGVGNEQFFGPGTRLTVL.

V is TRBV29-1 and J is TRBJ2-7; tentative D call: TRBD2 (5 bases). Germline CDR1 reads SQVTM; CDR2 reads ANQGSEA. V lost 6 bases to trimming and J lost 3 bases, with 15 bases between them. This CDR3 is 13 amino acids long. The CDR3 here is CSVRAAANYEQYF. In nucleotides, the CDR3 is TGCAGCGTGAGGGCAGCGGCGAACTACGAGCAGTACTTC.

The genes are TRBV5-4 and TRBJ2-3; unclear D gene. This CDR3 is 11 amino acids long. V was clipped by 1 base and J by 6 bases, with 3 bases between them. Germline CDR1 reads SGHNT; CDR2 reads YYREEE (reference sequence). The CDR3 bases are TGTGCCAGCAGCTTGCGGGATACGCAGTATTTT. It encodes CASSLRDTQYF.

The chain joins TRBV5-1 to TRBJ2-7; D tentatively fits TRBD1 or TRBD2 (5 bases each). The CDR3 extends over 13 amino acids. V was clipped by 4 bases and J by 3 bases, with 11 bases between them. Germline lookup yields CDR1 SGHRS and CDR2 YFSETQ. In nucleotides, the CDR3 is TGCGCCAGCAGCCCTAAGGGGAGCTACGAGCAGTACTTC. This gives the protein CASSPKGSYEQYF.

The chain has TRBV10-3 and TRBJ2-7; D is perhaps TRBD2 (6 bases). This CDR3 is built from 15 residues. The germline V gene has CDR1 ENHRY and CDR2 SYGVKD. The germline V and J ends were trimmed by 4 bases and 3 bases, with 16 bases remaining between them. Here the CDR3 reads CAISGSQREYYEQYF. CDR3 nucleotide sequence: TGTGCCATCAGTGGCTCACAACGGGAGTACTACGAGCAGTACTTC.